This T cell receptor (beta chain) was sequenced for a study of T cell responses to AZD1222 COVID-19 vaccine (dated by TCRdb to the early 2020s). For context, the study as a whole: AZD1222 recipients given second doses at about 4 weeks or at about 12 weeks were pooled, since spike-specific TCR depth and breadth were not found to differ between the two schedules. TCR sequencing was performed for 230 to 250 trial participants, of whom about 200 were given two doses of AZD1222 and about 25 were given two doses of MenACWY control vaccine. Trial participants were enrolled by age into subgroups of 18-55, 56-69 and 70-plus years, and about 150, 27 and 61 TCR-sequenced participants, respectively, were included in these subgroups. Results the study describes overall, beyond this receptor: The whole spike protein was spanned by vaccine-associated CD4 TCRs, and dominant responses were seen in regions 160-218 and 743-854. Because no day 14 peak-response samples were available, repertoires were characterized only after the peak T cell response. Nearly half of unique spike-specific TCRs reportedly recognized epitopes outside regions mutated in the B.1.351 and B.1.1.7 variants. A significant rise in spike-specific TCR breadth and depth was observed after two AZD1222 doses relative to day 0 and relative to MenACWY recipients. In the small 56-69-year group, the increase in depth fell short of significance, most likely because of low power. Conclusions about previously exposed vaccinees are limited because only a handful of AZD1222 recipients were SARS-CoV-2 seropositive at baseline. Participants were mostly white British and included more females than males, and it was suggested by the authors that clonal diversity may have been underestimated.

The CDR3 regions of human TCRbeta chains were analyzed by immunosequencing. The published analysis was carried out like this. TCRs in the repertoires were compared against a reference library of SARS-CoV-2-specific TCRs that had been generated with the MIRA antigen-specificity platform. Breadth was defined as the fraction of unique TCRs that were SARS-CoV-2-associated. Depth was defined as the fraction of total T cells that were SARS-CoV-2-associated. Using the MIRA data, every spike-specific TCR was mapped to the spike region that the TCR reacted to and assigned to either a CD4 or a CD8 class. Log10-transformed breadth and depth values were compared by one-way ANOVA with Sidak's multiple comparisons tests. TCRdb took over this immuneACCESS table, retaining in-frame rearrangements with V and J assigned. Such tables are incomplete; in checked studies, under half of the missing clones stem from an unresolved V gene, and the remainder is unexplained. V, J and clone size are those of that table, while D and trimming were read from the DNA. The sample table holds 85,000 to 120,000 clones, of which almost 85% were seen once. Of the sample, around 15% falls within the top ten clones.

Reading the label with the study, this specimen's time point is: baseline before first vaccination. The vaccinee samples were drawn from two UK trials, COV001 and COV002, one of which was a single-blind randomized controlled phase 2/3 trial testing AZD1222 (ChAdOx1 nCoV-19) in healthy adults. For TCRbeta chain sequencing, PBMC samples from trial participants were taken at day 0 and at day 28 after the second dose. This clone was counted only a few times. The antigen it recognizes is unknown. Within one base of it there is no much larger clone, and no base qualities were kept. Trimming costs V 2 bases and J 4 bases, and their ends lie 11 bases apart. CDR1 and CDR2 were assigned from the germline V gene as SGHAT and FQNNGV. The CDR3 contains 14 residues, cysteine and phenylalanine counted. CDR3 DNA is the only sequence kept; it has 42 bases, read in frame from the first base.

The receptor comes from an adult in good health. The rearrangement joined TRBV11-2 to TRBJ1-1; the D gene cannot be named for sure. Source: peripheral blood, taken on day 0 of AZD1222 vaccination. The CDR3 has the sequence CASSLRPLGTEAFF. Here is the DNA: TGTGCCAGCAGCTTAAGGCCTTTGGGCACTGAAGCTTTCTTT.